Sequencing of this T cell receptor (beta chain) was carried out in a study of hypomethylating agent response in myelodysplastic syndrome. Study-wide background: A diploid cytogenetic profile was most common; mean age around 77 +/- 6.3 years.

Study-wide results and caveats: Only roughly 10 patients were analyzed in this small cohort. Lack of age-matching between healthy donors and MDS patients could bias comparison.

As for this clone: The antigen remains unidentified.

Germline V CDR1 and CDR2: MGHRA, YSYEKL. Trimming shortened V by 0 bases and J by 1 base, and 9 bases separated the two germline ends. This CDR3 is built from 15 residues. Clones were sequenced by immunoSEQ multiplex PCR, and TCRdb holds only the in-frame ones, with some missing. The data show several thousand clones, with approximately 87% seen just once and about 9.9% held by the top ten. The origin of this receptor is a human donor with myelodysplastic syndrome. The rearrangement uses TRBV4-1 and TRBJ1-1; D call uncertain. The material sequenced was bone marrow, taken before or after starting hypomethylating agent treatment for myelodysplastic syndrome (not recorded which). The CDR3 loop reads CASSQEGRTNTEAFF. The CDR3 coding sequence is TGCGCCAGCAGCCAAGAGGGGAGGACGAACACTGAAGCTTTCTTT.